This T cell receptor (beta chain) was retrieved from a study of blood T cell repertoires in COVID-19. Looking at the study overall: From T cells, B-cell-depleted T cells, or PBMCs came the material, which was cDNA or gDNA.

This CDR3 is 14 amino acids long. Looked up from germline, CDR1 is SGHAT and CDR2 is FQNNGV. V lost 5 bases and J 4 bases, leaving 14 bases between the germline ends. Study processing details: Reference gene primer amplification gave nucleated cell count estimates. Some clones are missing from TCRdb's copy, which holds only in-frame ones; the method was immunoSEQ multiplex PCR. V and J calls and clone size come straight from that table; D and trimming were deduced from the DNA. This sample has roughly 50,000 clones, with approximately 85% found just once. This chain links TRBV11-2 with TRBJ2-5, with D perhaps matching TRBD1 (6 bases). The sequenced sample consisted of peripheral blood. This TCR was recovered from a man between 60 and 70 years old with acute or convalescent COVID-19. The CDR3 bases are TGTGCCAGCAGCCCAGGGGTGGGCACAGAGACCCAGTACTTC. This gives the protein CASSPGVGTETQYF.